This TCR beta chain is from a study of blood T cell repertoires in COVID-19. Looking at the study overall: COVID-19 samples collected from the United States, Italy and Spain covered acute and convalescent phases. The cDNA or gDNA used as material had been derived from T cells, B-cell-depleted T cells, or PBMCs.

How the authors handled the data: Nucleated cell counts were estimated from reference gene primer amplification. Clones were read by immunoSEQ multiplex PCR, and TCRdb kept only the in-frame ones, dropping some. The DNA gave D and trimming, while V, J and clone size come from that table. The sample includes under 40,000 clones, roughly 90% of them seen just once. The V gene end was trimmed by 5 bases and the J gene end by 1 base; junction bases not matched to a gene: 7. CDR3 length: 16 residues. Germline V CDR1 and CDR2: GTSNPN, SVGIG (reference sequence). This clonotype was obtained from a man in his fifties or sixties with active COVID-19. The genes are TRBV30 and TRBJ2-1; 11 positions match TRBD2. The sequenced sample consisted of peripheral blood. In DNA, the CDR3 is TGTGCCTGGGCGACTAGCGGGGTTCCTTCCTACAATGAGCAGTTCTTC. Translating gives CAWATSGVPSYNEQFF. Complete variable domain (other parts from reference TRBV30 and TRBJ2-1): SQTIHQWPATLVQPVGSPLSLECTVEGTSNPNLYWYRQAAGRGLQLLFYSVGIGQISSEVPQNLSASRPQDRQFILSSKKLLLSDSGFYLCAWATSGVPSYNEQFFGPGTRLTVL.